These 13 T cell receptor beta chains share one sample of origin, sequenced in a study of blood T cells in healthy people across ages. A sample-barcoded 5' primer and a J-beta primer mix were used in a second PCR of roughly 6 to 11 cycles. One entry per CDR3 protein results from TCRdb running MiXCR on the 5' RACE reads. The table records about 690,000 distinct CDR3 sequences, over 40% of them present only once. The sequencing sample was made of blood. The receptor source for this set is an elderly man in good health.

This clonotype has just one count. Just one base apart from a much larger clone, this may be a read error. The V gene is TRBV29-1, the J gene TRBJ2-7; the D gene is possibly TRBD1 (6 bases). Trimming removed 4 bases from V and 3 bases from J, with 19 bases in between. The V gene's germline CDR1 is SQVTM and CDR2 ANQGSEA. The CDR3 loop spans 15 amino acids. The CDR3 loop reads CSVAVDRKHLYEQYF. Here the CDR3 DNA reads TGCAGCGTTGCAGTAGACAGGAAACATCTCTACGAGCAGTACTTC.

The chain carries TRBV28 and TRBJ2-3; 11 bases line up with TRBD2. Germline values: CDR1 MDHEN, CDR2 SYDVKM. The CDR3 length is 19 residues. The J segment lost 1 base and the V segment lost 3 bases, leaving 12 bases of the junction unmatched. For the CDR3, the DNA is TGTGCCAGCAGTTTGGTACTAGCGGGAGAAGGTCCTGGCACAGATACGCAGTATTTT. It translates to CASSLVLAGEGPGTDTQYF.

The chain is built from TRBV3-1 and TRBJ2-1, with D unresolved. The germline V gene encodes CDR1 LGHDT and CDR2 YNNKEL (reference sequence). The CDR3 spans 13 residues. The V end was cut by 4 bases, the J end by 9 bases, with 13 bases between. CDR3 sequence reads: CASSRPVETEQFF. The CDR3 region has the DNA TGTGCCAGCAGCCGACCGGTAGAGACTGAGCAGTTCTTC.

This clonotype was counted once. V gene TRBV15 combines with J gene TRBJ1-5; D is ambiguous. The germline V gene encodes CDR1 LNHNV and CDR2 YYDKDF (reference sequence). CDR3 size: 15 residues. V lost 1 base and J lost 0, with 7 bases in between. CDR3 loop: CATSRASDSNQPQHF. CDR3 nucleotides: TGTGCCACCAGCAGAGCCTCCGATAGCAATCAGCCCCAGCATTTT.

The gene calls are TRBV6-2 or TRBV6-3 and TRBJ2-1; D is uncertain. V was shortened by 8 bases and J by 6 bases, with 5 bases between the two germline ends. The CDR3 is made up of 10 amino acids. From germline, CDR1 is MNHEY and CDR2 SVGEGT. CDR3 amino acids: CASGINEQFF. CDR3 DNA sequence: TGTGCCAGCGGTATCAATGAGCAGTTCTTC.

In its sample, this clonotype was seen many times. V is TRBV7-2 and J is TRBJ2-3, with a weak D call TRBD1 (6 bases). The CDR3 is 16 residues long. Trimming shortened V by 4 bases and J by 0 bases, and 14 bases separated the two germline ends. Per germline, CDR1 SGHTA and CDR2 FQGNSA. This CDR3 is CASSYRGGPSTDTQYF. The CDR3 nucleotides read TGTGCCAGCAGCTACCGAGGGGGACCTAGCACAGATACGCAGTATTTT.

V is TRBV5-1 and J is TRBJ2-5, with D possibly matching TRBD1 (6 bases). Germline-derived CDR1 and CDR2 are SGHRS and YFSETQ. The CDR3 consists of 14 residues. The germline V and J ends were trimmed by 5 bases and 0 bases, with 11 bases remaining between them. CDR3 sequence: CASSLQGYQETQYF. CDR3 DNA: TGCGCCAGCAGTTTACAGGGTTACCAAGAGACCCAGTACTTC.

The chain couples TRBV7-6 to TRBJ2-6; D may correspond to TRBD1 or TRBD2 (5 bases each). Per germline, CDR1 SGHVS and CDR2 FNYEAQ. The CDR3 sequence is 17 residues long. Trimming shortened V by 1 base and J by 0 bases, and 10 bases separated the two germline ends. CDR3 loop: CASSLVPGTSGANVLTF. Written as DNA, the CDR3 is TGTGCCAGCAGCTTAGTACCCGGGACCTCTGGGGCCAACGTCCTGACTTTC. Variable domain in full (rest from reference TRBV7-6 and TRBJ2-6): GAGVSQSPRYKVTKRGQDVALRCDPISGHVSLYWYRQALGQGPEFLTYFNYEAQQDKSGLPNDRFSAERPEGSISTLTIQRTEQRDSAMYRCASSLVPGTSGANVLTFGAGSRLTVL.

This clonotype has ten or more counts. The V call is TRBV5-1, the J call TRBJ2-6; TRBD1 matches at 9 bases. CDR3 length: 18 residues. CDR1 and CDR2 from the germline V gene are SGHRS and YFSETQ. J was trimmed by 4 bases and V by 0 bases; bases with no gene match: 8. CDR3 DNA: TGCGCCAGCAGCTTGGCTCGACAGGGGGTCGGGGGGGCCAACGTCCTGACTTTC. Its translation is CASSLARQGVGGANVLTF.

This sequence joins TRBV20-1 and TRBJ2-7; D is uncertain. Trimming removed 6 bases at V and 1 base at J, with 4 bases between. Germline CDR1 DFQATT, CDR2 SNEGSKA (reference sequence). The CDR3 runs to 10 residues. The CDR3: CSARSYEQYF. CDR3 nucleotide sequence: TGCAGTGCCCGTTCCTACGAGCAGTACTTC.

This clonotype showed up just a few times. The chain employs TRBV29-1 and TRBJ1-2; D ambiguous. Trimming removed 6 bases from V and 8 bases from J, with 13 bases in between. This CDR3 region has 11 residues. Germline values: CDR1 SQVTM, CDR2 ANQGSEA. The CDR3 nucleotides read TGCAGCGTGGAACGACGGAACGGCTACACCTTC. Translated, it gives CSVERRNGYTF. Filled out from reference TRBV29-1 and TRBJ1-2, the complete variable domain reads SAVISQKPSRDICQRGTSLTIQCQVDSQVTMMFWYRQQPGQSLTLIATANQGSEATYESGFVIDKFPISRPNLTFSTLTVSNMSPEDSSIYLCSVERRNGYTFGSGTRLTVV.

This chain's CDR3 is CASSRGQAGEKLFF. CDR3 coding DNA: TGTGCCAGCAGCCGGGGACAGGCTGGTGAAAAACTGTTTTTT. This chain uses TRBV7-2 with TRBJ1-4; 8 bases map to TRBD1. The CDR3 is 14 residues long. J lost 7 bases, V lost 5 bases, and 6 bases had no gene match. Germline assignment: CDR1 SGHTA and CDR2 FQGNSA.

The chain has TRBV6-1 and TRBJ2-3; TRBD2 agrees at 11 bases. Losses at the gene ends were 6 bases for V and 9 bases for J; bases not matched to a gene: 11. This CDR3 contains 15 residues. Germline CDR1 MNHNS, CDR2 SASEGT. The CDR3 reads CASRESSGGARTQYF. The CDR3 nucleotides read TGTGCCAGCAGGGAGAGTAGCGGGGGGGCCAGGACGCAGTATTTT.